A single sample gave rise to the 9 T cell receptor beta chains below, sequenced in a study of shared clonotypes between healthy human individuals. The protocol was immunoSEQ multiplex PCR, while the TCRdb copy is restricted to in-frame clones and leaves out a portion. The sample carries around 1,100,000 clones, roughly 80% recorded once. Sequencing was performed on memory CD4+ T cells from PBMCs. Subset given: CD45RA-negative fraction. These receptors came from a young man in good health. Some clones in this sample may be carry-over from other donors' samples.

This clone was seen a few times. This chain joins TRBV15 and TRBJ1-4; 7 bases match TRBD1. CDR3 length equals 15 residues. With V trimmed by 4 bases and J by 8 bases, 10 bases remained unmatched. Germline values: CDR1 LNHNV, CDR2 YYDKDF (reference sequence). For the CDR3, the DNA is TGTGCCACCAGCACGCGACAGGGATTAAGAGAAAAACTGTTTTTT. This gives the protein CATSTRQGLREKLFF. The whole variable domain, remainder taken from reference TRBV15 and TRBJ1-4, is DAMVIQNPRYQVTQFGKPVTLSCSQTLNHNVMYWYQQKSSQAPKLLFHYYDKDFNNEADTPDNFQSRRPNTSFCFLDIRSPGLGDTAMYLCATSTRQGLREKLFFGSGTQLSVL.

This clone was picked up one time. This rearrangement joins TRBV28 to TRBJ1-2; TRBD1 might be the D (6 bases). Trimming removed 3 bases at V and 4 bases at J, with 12 bases between. Germline-derived CDR1 and CDR2 are MDHEN and SYDVKM. CDR3 size: 14 residues. This CDR3 is CASSFPTGIYGYTF. The CDR3 DNA sequence: TGTGCCAGCAGTTTTCCCACAGGGATCTATGGCTACACCTTC.

The V call is TRBV6-5, the J call TRBJ2-4; 9 bases line up with TRBD2. CDR1 is MNHEY, CDR2 SVGAGI, per germline. The CDR3 sequence is 15 residues long. V lost 7 bases to trimming and J lost 0 bases; unmatched junction nucleotides: 4. The CDR3 loop reads CASKGAGGAKNIQYF. In DNA form, the CDR3 reads TGTGCCAGCAAGGGAGCGGGGGGAGCCAAAAACATTCAGTACTTC.

This sequence joins TRBV5-1 and TRBJ2-5; no firm D call. The CDR3 runs 13 residues. Trimming removed 4 bases at V and 7 bases at J, with 14 bases between. Germline CDR1 SGHRS, CDR2 YFSETQ. Here the CDR3 DNA reads TGCGCCAGCAGCGACGTGGATGGTGGGACCCAGTACTTC. It codes for CASSDVDGGTQYF.

The chain is built from TRBV20-1 and TRBJ2-3, with D unresolved. The V gene lost 7 bases and the J gene lost 0 bases, with 5 bases spanning the gap. CDR1 is DFQATT, CDR2 SNEGSKA, per germline (reference sequence). There are 11 residues in the CDR3. CDR3 sequence (DNA): TGCAGTGAGAGTAGCACAGATACGCAGTATTTT. This codes for CSESSTDTQYF.

V usage is TRBV11-2 and J usage is TRBJ2-2; 7 bases line up with TRBD1. The CDR3 length is 19 residues. Trimming took 2 bases from V and 5 from J; bases not matched to a gene: 17. Germline-derived CDR1 and CDR2 are SGHAT and FQNNGV. The CDR3 region is CASSLLVRAGTAITGELFF. CDR3 DNA: TGTGCCAGCAGCTTATTAGTTAGGGCCGGGACAGCCATTACCGGGGAGCTGTTTTTT.

The J gene is TRBJ2-5, the V gene TRBV29-1, with 11 bases identical to TRBD2. CDR3 size: 14 residues. CDR1 is SQVTM, CDR2 ANQGSEA, per germline. Trimming took 8 bases from V and 4 from J; bases not matched to a gene: 9. The CDR3 spells CSTALAGVVETQYF. For the CDR3, the DNA is TGCAGCACCGCACTAGCGGGAGTGGTAGAGACCCAGTACTTC.

The V gene is TRBV30, the J gene TRBJ2-5; D possibly corresponds to TRBD2 (5 bases). The tail of the sequence fits TRBJ2-7 better, so the J call may be wrong. Germline values: CDR1 GTSNPN, CDR2 SVGIG (reference sequence). The CDR3 sequence is 16 residues long. The CDR3 region has the DNA TGTGCCTGGAGTGTAGGTCAGCTAGCCACCTCCTACGAGCAGTACTTC. This sequence encodes CAWSVGQLATSYEQYF.

The V gene is TRBV7-9, the J gene TRBJ1-2; 7 bases line up with TRBD1. The CDR3 spans 12 residues. Losses at the gene ends were 4 bases for V and 7 bases for J; bases not matched to a gene: 3. The V gene's germline CDR1 is SEHNR and CDR2 FQNEAQ (reference sequence). The CDR3 DNA reads TGTGCCAGCAGCTCGACAGGGACTGGCTACACCTTC. Its translation is CASSSTGTGYTF.